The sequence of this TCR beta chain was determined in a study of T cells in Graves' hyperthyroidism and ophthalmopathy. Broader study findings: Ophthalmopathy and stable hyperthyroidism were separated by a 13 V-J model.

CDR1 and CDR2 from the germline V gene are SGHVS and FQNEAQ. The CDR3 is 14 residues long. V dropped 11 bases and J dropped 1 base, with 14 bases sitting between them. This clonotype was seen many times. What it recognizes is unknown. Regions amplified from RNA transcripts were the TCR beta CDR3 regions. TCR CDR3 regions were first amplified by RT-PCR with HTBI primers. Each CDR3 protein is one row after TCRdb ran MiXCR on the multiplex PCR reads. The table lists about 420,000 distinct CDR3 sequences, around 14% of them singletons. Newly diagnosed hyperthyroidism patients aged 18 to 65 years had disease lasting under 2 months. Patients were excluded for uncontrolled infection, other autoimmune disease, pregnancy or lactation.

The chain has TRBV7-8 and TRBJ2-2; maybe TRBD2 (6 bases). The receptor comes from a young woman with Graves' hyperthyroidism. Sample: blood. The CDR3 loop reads CAAGIGGNTGELFF. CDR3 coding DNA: TGTGCCGCCGGAATCGGGGGGAACACCGGGGAGCTGTTTTTT.